Following are 10 T cell receptor beta chains from one sample sequenced in a study of cytomegalovirus exposure and HLA in healthy donors. 60 Vbeta and 13 Jbeta primers were used in PCR. Produced via immunoSEQ multiplex PCR; TCRdb's table is partial and in-frame only. The sample records roughly 34,000 clones, roughly 67% being singletons. What was sequenced was PBMCs. The receptors were gathered from a man aged 35-49 years in good health and CMV-seropositive.

This chain uses TRBV5-4 with TRBJ1-3; D gene ambiguous. The ends were cut back, 4 bases at V and 9 bases at J, with 11 bases in the middle. The CDR3 consists of 12 residues. Germline V lookup: CDR1 SGHNT, CDR2 YYREEE (reference sequence). The CDR3 spells CASSTEGRTIYF. The CDR3 DNA reads TGTGCCAGCAGCACCGAGGGCCGCACCATATATTTT. Combining the CDR3 with reference TRBV5-4 and TRBJ1-3 gives the whole variable domain ETGVTQSPTHLIKTRGQQVTLRCSSQSGHNTVSWYQQALGQGPQFIFQYYREEENGRGNFPPRFSGLQFPNYSSELNVNALELDDSALYLCASSTEGRTIYFGEGSWLTVV.

The chain joins TRBV9 to TRBJ1-2; the match to TRBD1 covers 7 bases. This CDR3 spans 14 amino acids. Unmatched junction bases numbered 8, after V lost 5 bases and J lost 4 bases. Germline CDR1 and CDR2: SGDLS and YYNGEE. The CDR3 here is CASSEGGGIYGYTF. The DNA of the CDR3 is TGTGCCAGCAGTGAAGGGGGCGGAATCTATGGCTACACCTTC.

This clone was detected only a few times. The chain couples TRBV29-1 to TRBJ1-1; D is undetermined. Trimming removed 7 bases from V and 4 bases from J, with 16 bases in between. This CDR3 comprises 13 residues. From germline, CDR1 is SQVTM and CDR2 ANQGSEA. CDR3 DNA: TGCAGCGCGACGGGAGGATCCAGCACTGAAGCTTTCTTT. Protein sequence: CSATGGSSTEAFF.

This clone was seen only a few times. The V and J genes are TRBV7-6 and TRBJ2-3; tentatively, D is TRBD1 (6 bases). Germline assignment: CDR1 SGHVS and CDR2 FNYEAQ. Trimming took 2 bases from V and 6 from J, leaving 15 bases between them. The CDR3 loop spans 15 amino acids. DNA of the CDR3: TGTGCCAGCAGCTTATTATCTACCCAGGGGGATACGCAGTATTTT. Residues: CASSLLSTQGDTQYF.

This rearrangement joins TRBV6-1 to TRBJ2-2, with D possibly being TRBD1 (5 bases). The germline V gene has CDR1 MNHNS and CDR2 SASEGT. The CDR3 runs 13 residues. Trimming shortened V by 7 bases and J by 5 bases, and 11 bases separated the two germline ends. The chain's CDR3 is CASIPRVTGELFF. Written as DNA, the CDR3 is TGTGCCAGCATTCCCAGGGTTACCGGGGAGCTGTTTTTT.

The chain employs TRBV29-1 and TRBJ1-3; weak D call: TRBD1 (6 bases). CDR1 and CDR2 from the germline V gene are SQVTM and ANQGSEA. CDR3 length: 14 residues. V lost 3 bases, J lost 0 bases, and 9 bases lay in between. CDR3 in amino acids: CSVDTGFSGNTIYF. The CDR3 DNA sequence: TGCAGCGTTGACACAGGGTTCTCTGGAAACACCATATATTTT.

The V and J genes are TRBV5-4 and TRBJ2-7; 10 bases are a match to TRBD1. V shed 4 bases, J shed 4 bases, and the junction held 8 bases outside the gene matches. The CDR3 consists of 15 residues. Germline V gives CDR1 SGHNT, CDR2 YYREEE (reference sequence). CDR3 coding DNA: TGTGCCAGCAGCCAACCCGGGACAGGGGTGTACGAGCAGTACTTC. Protein: CASSQPGTGVYEQYF.

The chain is built from TRBV9 and TRBJ1-3, with a possible D match to TRBD1 (5 bases). Germline loops: CDR1 SGDLS, CDR2 YYNGEE. The CDR3 totals 17 residues. V gave up 0 bases and J gave up 4 bases, with 17 bases separating them. The CDR3: CASSVAGGKVGGNTIYF. CDR3 DNA: TGTGCCAGCAGCGTAGCTGGGGGGAAAGTCGGGGGAAACACCATATATTTT.

This clone is a singleton in its sample. The chain has TRBV15 and TRBJ2-1; D might be TRBD2 (5 bases). Between the trimmed V and J ends, which lost 1 base and 13 bases, there was a span of 14 bases. The CDR3 is 13 residues long. Germline values: CDR1 LNHNV, CDR2 YYDKDF (reference sequence). Here the CDR3 DNA reads TGTGCCACCAGCAGAGGGGAGTTCCCCGGACAGTTCTTC. This gives the protein CATSRGEFPGQFF.

Points on this clone: At one end, the junction sequence differs from germline, possibly due to a read error. The chain is built from TRBV4-1 and TRBJ2-1; a weak D match, TRBD1 (5 bases). Germline CDR1 MGHRA, CDR2 YSYEKL. The CDR3 runs 12 residues. CDR3 loop: CASSQAAGPSVF. CDR3 in DNA: TGCGCCAGCAGCCAAGCGGCAGGGCCCTCGGTCTTC.